Here is one T cell receptor beta chain with its context. This table comes from immunoSEQ multiplex PCR, and its TCRdb copy is limited to in-frame clones, with some not included. The data show about 140,000 clones, with 92% seen just once and about 11% held by the top ten. This entry comes from a study of control samples from healthy donors and cancer patients. V gave up 8 bases and J gave up 5 bases, with 10 bases separating them. Germline V gene sequence: CDR1 SNHLY, CDR2 FYNNEI. The CDR3 consists of 13 residues. The chain carries TRBV2 and TRBJ1-6; D is unresolved. The TCR originated in a man younger than 40 in good health. Material for sequencing was blood. The CDR3 spells CASSEDNNSPLHF. The CDR3 coding sequence is TGTGCCAGCTCCGAGGATAATAATTCACCCCTCCACTTT.